The present entry profiles one TCR beta chain with its context. Its antigen is currently unknown. TCRdb keeps only in-frame clones here, not all; method: immunoSEQ multiplex PCR. The sample has around 80,000 clones, 85% seen once. This sample is drawn from a study of OX40 agonist ivuxolimab in advanced cancers. Study-wide results and caveats: Low normalized clonal expansion also occurred in some nonresponding patients. Researchers did not establish what antigens the expanded peripheral T cells target.

Germline lookup yields CDR1 LNHDA and CDR2 SQIVND (reference sequence). The CDR3 is 14 amino acids. Unmatched junction bases numbered 5, after V lost 3 bases and J lost 5 bases. The TCR comes from an adult with an advanced solid tumor such as melanoma, head and neck, liver or kidney cancer. The chain carries TRBV19 and TRBJ2-7; 9 nucleotides agree with TRBD1. The input for sequencing was CD4+ or CD8+ T cells sorted from blood, taken in a trial of the OX40 agonist ivuxolimab. The DNA of the CDR3 is TGTGCCAGTAGTATGGGGACAGGGATCCACGAGCAGTACTTC. Amino acid sequence: CASSMGTGIHEQYF.